Listed here are 25 T cell receptor beta chains from one sample, sequenced in a study of T cell responses to AZD1222 COVID-19 vaccine. Sequenced by immunoSEQ multiplex PCR; TCRdb stores in-frame clones only, minus some. The table records about 180,000 clones, roughly 94% of them present only once. The sample in question was peripheral blood, obtained 28 days after the second AZD1222 dose. Receptor source: an adult who received the AZD1222 COVID-19 vaccine.

The V call is TRBV25-1, the J call TRBJ1-2; no clear D. Germline values: CDR1 MGHDK, CDR2 SYGVNS. Trimming shortened V by 2 bases and J by 7 bases, and 20 bases separated the two germline ends. The CDR3 has 16 residues. The CDR3 sequence is CASSEPPGFLGTGYTF. CDR3 coding DNA: TGTGCCAGCAGTGAACCCCCCGGTTTTTTGGGAACTGGCTACACCTTC.

The chain couples TRBV2 to TRBJ1-4, with a possible D match to TRBD1 (5 bases). V lost 6 bases and J lost 6, with 17 bases in between. The CDR3 covers 15 residues. Germline CDR1 SNHLY, CDR2 FYNNEI. The CDR3 coding sequence is TGTGCCAGCAGGAACCAGGGTCTCCGAGATGAAAAACTGTTTTTT. The encoded protein is CASRNQGLRDEKLFF.

The chain has TRBV10-3 and TRBJ2-7; the D is unclear. The CDR3 length is 14 residues. Germline CDR1 is ENHRY and CDR2 is SYGVKD. V was shortened by 4 bases and J by 3 bases, with 13 bases between the two germline ends. The CDR3 bases are TGTGCCATCAGTGGACGGTTGGGCGACTACGAGCAGTACTTC. It encodes CAISGRLGDYEQYF.

This rearrangement joins TRBV6-1 to TRBJ2-3; D might be TRBD1 (6 bases). The germline V and J ends were trimmed by 4 bases and 0 bases, with 14 bases remaining between them. Germline values: CDR1 MNHNS, CDR2 SASEGT. This CDR3 has 16 residues. The CDR3 nucleotides read TGTGCCAGCAGTGGTTTGGCAGGGGAGAGCACAGATACGCAGTATTTT. Encoded protein: CASSGLAGESTDTQYF.

V gene TRBV4-2 combines with J gene TRBJ2-2, with D possibly matching TRBD1 (5 bases). The germline V and J ends were trimmed by 3 bases and 4 bases, with 18 bases remaining between them. The CDR3 loop spans 17 amino acids. Germline V gene sequence: CDR1 LGHNA, CDR2 YNFKEQ. In nucleotides, the CDR3 is TGTGCCAGCAGCCAGGTACTCAGGGATCTGGCCACCGGGGAGCTGTTTTTT. Protein sequence: CASSQVLRDLATGELFF.

The J gene is TRBJ2-5, the V gene TRBV19; D is possibly TRBD2 (6 bases). Trimming took 4 bases from V and 2 from J, leaving 11 bases between them. Per the germline V gene, CDR1 is LNHDA and CDR2 is SQIVND (reference sequence). The CDR3 contains 14 residues. CDR3: CASSTGLRQETQYF. The CDR3 bases are TGTGCCAGTAGTACGGGACTTCGACAAGAGACCCAGTACTTC.

With regard to this clone: Within the sample, other DNA sequences also encode this same CDR3. The chain couples TRBV12-3 or TRBV12-4 to TRBJ1-1; D perhaps matches TRBD1 (5 bases). The CDR3 consists of 12 residues. V was trimmed by 3 bases and J by 5 bases, leaving 7 bases between them. The CDR3 sequence is CASSFGGTEAFF. The CDR3 nucleotides read TGTGCCAGCAGTTTCGGGGGTACTGAAGCTTTCTTT.

The chain employs TRBV6-1 and TRBJ1-3; D is unresolved. V lost 8 bases and J 5 bases, leaving 16 bases between the germline ends. The CDR3 totals 14 residues. Germline lookup yields CDR1 MNHNS and CDR2 SASEGT. In DNA form, the CDR3 reads TGTGCCAGCGCCTCCGACTATACCAGAAACACCATATATTTT. Protein: CASASDYTRNTIYF.

V gene TRBV6-2 or TRBV6-3 combines with J gene TRBJ2-1, with a weak D call TRBD2 (6 bases). Trimming pared 2 bases from V and 4 bases from J, leaving 12 bases between. The CDR3 has 15 amino acids. Germline V gene sequence: CDR1 MNHEY, CDR2 SVGEGT. This CDR3 is CASSYGGTGYNEQFF. The CDR3 DNA follows: TGTGCCAGCAGTTACGGGGGGACCGGGTACAATGAGCAGTTCTTC.

The CDR3 reads CASGFPGGTDTQYF. The CDR3 DNA reads TGTGCTAGTGGTTTCCCCGGCGGCACAGATACGCAGTATTTT. This chain uses TRBV12-5 with TRBJ2-3, with D unresolved. V was trimmed by 3 bases and J by 1 base, leaving 8 bases between them. The germline V gene has CDR1 LGHNT and CDR2 FRNRAP. There are 14 residues in the CDR3.

This clone was counted once. This chain uses TRBV28 with TRBJ1-2; tentative D call: TRBD1 (5 bases). CDR3 size: 12 residues. The germline CDR1 and CDR2 sequences are MDHEN and SYDVKM. Trimming stripped 3 bases from V and 6 bases from J, with 8 bases between. In DNA, the CDR3 is TGTGCCAGCAGTTTCCGGGGGAATGGCTACACCTTC. The encoded protein is CASSFRGNGYTF.

The chain is built from TRBV27 and TRBJ2-2; 7 bases fit TRBD1. Losses at the gene ends were 5 bases for V and 1 base for J; bases not matched to a gene: 7. Germline V gene sequence: CDR1 MNHEY, CDR2 SMNVEV (reference sequence). The CDR3 has 16 residues. As DNA, the CDR3 is TGTGCCAGCAGTGCTTTCGGGACAGTGAACACCGGGGAGCTGTTTTTT. It yields the protein CASSAFGTVNTGELFF.

The J gene is TRBJ1-1, the V gene TRBV4-3; TRBD1 might be the D (6 bases). V lost 4 bases to trimming and J lost 4 bases, with 16 bases between them. In germline, CDR1 is LGHNA, CDR2 YSLEER. This CDR3 region has 15 residues. The CDR3 DNA is TGCGCCAGCAGCCTAAAACTAACGGGGGCCACTGAAGCTTTCTTT. It codes for CASSLKLTGATEAFF.

The chain carries TRBV7-2 and TRBJ2-5; D may be TRBD1 (8 bases). Germline V gives CDR1 SGHTA, CDR2 FQGNSA. The V end was cut by 5 bases, the J end by 6 bases, with 19 bases between. The CDR3 sequence is 15 residues long. Here the CDR3 reads CASSPRDRGGKTQYF. DNA of the CDR3: TGTGCCAGCAGCCCGAGAGACAGGGGAGGGAAGACCCAGTACTTC. Based on the CDR3 plus reference TRBV7-2 and TRBJ2-5, the full variable domain is GAGVSQSPSNKVTEKGKDVELRCDPISGHTALYWYRQSLGQGLEFLIYFQGNSAPDKSGLPSDRFSAERTGGSVSTLTIQRTQQEDSAVYLCASSPRDRGGKTQYFGPGTRLLVL.

The rearrangement links TRBV12-3 or TRBV12-4 to TRBJ1-3; D is unclear. V was shortened by 5 bases and J by 5 bases, with 4 bases between the two germline ends. CDR3 length: 11 amino acids. The CDR3: CASSPRNTIYF. As DNA, the CDR3 is TGTGCCAGCAGTCCCCGAAACACCATATATTTT.

This sequence joins TRBV30 and TRBJ2-7; D unresolved. The germline V and J ends were trimmed by 5 bases and 7 bases, with 12 bases remaining between them. The germline V gene has CDR1 GTSNPN and CDR2 SVGIG (reference sequence). This CDR3 contains 11 residues. CDR3 residues: CAWQSALEQYF. CDR3 bases: TGTGCCTGGCAGTCAGCTCTAGAGCAGTACTTC.

The chain combines TRBV25-1 with TRBJ1-2; the D gene is possibly TRBD1 (6 bases). The germline V and J ends were trimmed by 1 base and 8 bases, with 20 bases remaining between them. This CDR3 is 16 amino acids long. Germline loops: CDR1 MGHDK, CDR2 SYGVNS. DNA of the CDR3: TGTGCCAGCAGTGAATCAATAGGGGCAGGGGCGAACGGCTACACCTTC. Translated: CASSESIGAGANGYTF.

The chain carries TRBV9 and TRBJ2-3, with D possibly called TRBD1 or TRBD2 (5 bases each). V shed 4 bases and J shed 1 base, with 13 bases lying between them. Germline CDR1 and CDR2: SGDLS and YYNGEE. This CDR3 is 15 amino acids long. The CDR3 bases are TGTGCCAGCAGCAGAAGAGGGACCCGCACAGATACGCAGTATTTT. Translation gives CASSRRGTRTDTQYF.

This chain uses TRBV11-2 with TRBJ2-2; D not certain. Trimming took off 4 bases at V and 6 bases at J, with 3 bases between the two ends. CDR1 is SGHAT, CDR2 FQNNGV, per germline. The CDR3 extends over 11 amino acids. CDR3 coding DNA: TGTGCCAGCAGCTCCTCCGGGGAGCTGTTTTTT. Translated: CASSSSGELFF.

The rearrangement uses TRBV2 and TRBJ1-1; TRBD1 matches 10 bases. CDR1 is SNHLY, CDR2 FYNNEI, per germline. V lost 8 bases to trimming and J lost 0 bases; unmatched junction nucleotides: 15. This CDR3 contains 18 residues. CDR3 in DNA: TGTGCCAGCCGATTGGGGTTCGGACAGGGGGAGGTGAACACTGAAGCTTTCTTT. It specifies CASRLGFGQGEVNTEAFF. Together with reference TRBV2 and TRBJ1-1, the CDR3 gives the full variable domain: EPEVTQTPSHQVTQMGQEVILRCVPISNHLYFYWYRQILGQKVEFLVSFYNNEISEKSEIFDDQFSVERPDGSNFTLKIRSTKLEDSAMYFCASRLGFGQGEVNTEAFFGQGTRLTVV.

The chain has TRBV6-5 and TRBJ1-1; D gene ambiguous. Trimming removed 1 base at V and 1 base at J, with 7 bases between. This CDR3 region has 14 residues. Germline values: CDR1 MNHEY, CDR2 SVGAGI. In DNA, the CDR3 is TGTGCCAGCAGTTACTGGGATTCGAACACTGAAGCTTTCTTT. Its translation: CASSYWDSNTEAFF.

This chain links TRBV19 with TRBJ1-3, with D maybe TRBD1 (5 bases). Trimming left V 2 bases short and J 4 bases short, with 9 bases between. Germline V gene lookup returns CDR1 LNHDA and CDR2 SQIVND (reference sequence). This CDR3 has 14 amino acids. The CDR3 region has the DNA TGTGCCAGTAGTATATGGGGGACCGGAAACACCATATATTTT. It is translated as CASSIWGTGNTIYF. The full variable domain, its missing parts supplied by reference TRBV19 and TRBJ1-3, is DGGITQSPKYLFRKEGQNVTLSCEQNLNHDAMYWYRQDPGQGLRLIYYSQIVNDFQKGDIAEGYSVSREKKESFPLTVTSAQKNPTAFYLCASSIWGTGNTIYFGEGSWLTVV.

The chain combines TRBV5-5 with TRBJ2-7, with D perhaps matching TRBD1 (6 bases). CDR1 is SGHKS, CDR2 YYEKEE, per germline (reference sequence). This CDR3 region has 14 residues. Trimming stripped 4 bases from V and 6 bases from J, with 17 bases between. The chain's CDR3 is CASSKTGSPLEQYF. The CDR3 bases are TGTGCCAGCAGCAAGACAGGATCCCCTCTCGAGCAGTACTTC. Looking up the rest from reference TRBV5-5 and TRBJ2-7 gives the full variable domain: DAGVTQSPTHLIKTRGQQVTLRCSPISGHKSVSWYQQVLGQGPQFIFQYYEKEERGRGNFPDRFSARQFPNYSSELNVNALLLGDSALYLCASSKTGSPLEQYFGPGTRLTVT.

This sequence joins TRBV7-9 and TRBJ2-1, with 8 bases fitting TRBD1. Germline loops: CDR1 SEHNR, CDR2 FQNEAQ (reference sequence). This CDR3 has 15 amino acids. Trimming took 3 bases from V and 8 from J; bases not matched to a gene: 9. The CDR3 nucleotides read TGTGCCAGCAGCTTCCCGGGACAGGCGGTCGATGAGCAGTTCTTC. Amino acids: CASSFPGQAVDEQFF.

The rearrangement uses TRBV7-9 and TRBJ2-5; D is ambiguous. The CDR3 sequence is 16 residues long. The ends were cut back, 1 base at V and 4 bases at J, with 16 bases in the middle. Germline CDR1 SEHNR, CDR2 FQNEAQ (reference sequence). The CDR3 DNA reads TGTGCCAGCAGCTTAGTTTGGGTCGGTAGAAGAGAGACCCAGTACTTC. Encoded protein: CASSLVWVGRRETQYF.